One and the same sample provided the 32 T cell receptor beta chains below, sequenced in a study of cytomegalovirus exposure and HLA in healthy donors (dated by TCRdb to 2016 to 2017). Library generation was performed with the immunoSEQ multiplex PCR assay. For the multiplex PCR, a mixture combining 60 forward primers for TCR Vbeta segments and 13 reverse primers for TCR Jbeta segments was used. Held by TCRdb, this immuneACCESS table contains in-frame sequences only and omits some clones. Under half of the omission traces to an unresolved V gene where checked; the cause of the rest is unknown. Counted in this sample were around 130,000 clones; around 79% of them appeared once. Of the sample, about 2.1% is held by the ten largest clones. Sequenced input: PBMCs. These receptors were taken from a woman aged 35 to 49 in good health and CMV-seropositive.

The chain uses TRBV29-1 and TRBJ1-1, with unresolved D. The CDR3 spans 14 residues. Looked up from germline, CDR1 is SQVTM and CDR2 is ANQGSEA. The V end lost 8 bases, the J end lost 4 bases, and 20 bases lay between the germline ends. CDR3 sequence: CSSLLVVEATEAFF. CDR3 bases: TGCAGCTCTCTCCTTGTTGTGGAGGCCACTGAAGCTTTCTTT.

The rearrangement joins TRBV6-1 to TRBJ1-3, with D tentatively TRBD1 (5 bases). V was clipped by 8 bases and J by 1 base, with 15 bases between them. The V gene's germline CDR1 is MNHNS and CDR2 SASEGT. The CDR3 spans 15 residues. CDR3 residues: CASRELGPSGNTIYF. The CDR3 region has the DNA TGTGCCAGCCGCGAGCTGGGGCCGTCTGGAAACACCATATATTTT.

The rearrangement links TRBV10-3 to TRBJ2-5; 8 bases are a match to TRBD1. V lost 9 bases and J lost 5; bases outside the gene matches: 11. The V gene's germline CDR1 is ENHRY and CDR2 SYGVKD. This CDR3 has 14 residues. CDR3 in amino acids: CAIKRPGGDETQYF. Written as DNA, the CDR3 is TGTGCCATTAAAAGGCCAGGGGGCGATGAGACCCAGTACTTC.

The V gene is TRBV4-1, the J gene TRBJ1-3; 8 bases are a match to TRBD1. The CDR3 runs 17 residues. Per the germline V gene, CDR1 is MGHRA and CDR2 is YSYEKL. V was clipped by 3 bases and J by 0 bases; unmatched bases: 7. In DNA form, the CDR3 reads TGCGCCAGCAGCCAGGGGACAGGTCCCTTCTCTGGAAACACCATATATTTT. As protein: CASSQGTGPFSGNTIYF.

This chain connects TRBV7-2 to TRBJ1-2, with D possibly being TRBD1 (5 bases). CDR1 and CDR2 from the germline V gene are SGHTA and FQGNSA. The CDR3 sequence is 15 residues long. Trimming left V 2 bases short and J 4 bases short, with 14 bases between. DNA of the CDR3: TGTGCCAGCAGCTTAACGCCAGGGCTATCCTATGGCTACACCTTC. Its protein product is CASSLTPGLSYGYTF.

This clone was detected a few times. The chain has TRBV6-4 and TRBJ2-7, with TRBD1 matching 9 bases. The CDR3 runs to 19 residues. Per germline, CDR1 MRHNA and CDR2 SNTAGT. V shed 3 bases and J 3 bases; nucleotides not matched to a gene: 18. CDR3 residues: CASSDRPGTGSHRSYEQYF. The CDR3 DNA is TGTGCCAGCAGTGATCGCCCAGGGACAGGGTCCCATAGGAGCTACGAGCAGTACTTC.

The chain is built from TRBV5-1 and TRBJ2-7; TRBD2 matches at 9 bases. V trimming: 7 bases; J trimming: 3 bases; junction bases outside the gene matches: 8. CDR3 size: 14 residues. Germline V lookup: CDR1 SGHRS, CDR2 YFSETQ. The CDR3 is CASGPGTSIYEQYF. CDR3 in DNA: TGCGCCAGCGGCCCCGGGACTAGCATCTACGAGCAGTACTTC.

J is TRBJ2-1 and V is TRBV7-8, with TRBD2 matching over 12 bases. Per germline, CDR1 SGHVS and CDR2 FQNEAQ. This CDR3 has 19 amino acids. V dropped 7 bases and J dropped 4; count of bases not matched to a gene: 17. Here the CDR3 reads CASTKRLAGGLKGYNEQFF. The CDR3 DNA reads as TGTGCCAGCACCAAACGCCTAGCGGGAGGGTTAAAGGGGTACAATGAGCAGTTCTTC. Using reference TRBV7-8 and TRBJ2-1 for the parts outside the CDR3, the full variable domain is GAGVSQSPRYKVAKRGQDVALRCDPISGHVSLFWYQQALGQGPEFLTYFQNEAQLDKSGLPSDRFFAERPEGSVSTLKIQRTQQEDSAVYLCASTKRLAGGLKGYNEQFFGPGTRLTVL.

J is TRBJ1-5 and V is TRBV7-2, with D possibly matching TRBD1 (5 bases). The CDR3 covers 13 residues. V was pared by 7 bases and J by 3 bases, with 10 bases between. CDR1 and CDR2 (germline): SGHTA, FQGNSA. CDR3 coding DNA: TGTGCCAGCACAACAGGTTCCAATCAGCCCCAGCATTTT. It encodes CASTTGSNQPQHF.

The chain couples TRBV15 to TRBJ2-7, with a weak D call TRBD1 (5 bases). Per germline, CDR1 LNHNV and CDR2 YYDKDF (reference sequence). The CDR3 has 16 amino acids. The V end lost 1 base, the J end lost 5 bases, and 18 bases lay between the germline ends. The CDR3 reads CATSRVAGRSRNEQYF. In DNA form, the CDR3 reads TGTGCCACCAGCAGAGTTGCAGGGCGGTCTCGAAACGAGCAGTACTTC.

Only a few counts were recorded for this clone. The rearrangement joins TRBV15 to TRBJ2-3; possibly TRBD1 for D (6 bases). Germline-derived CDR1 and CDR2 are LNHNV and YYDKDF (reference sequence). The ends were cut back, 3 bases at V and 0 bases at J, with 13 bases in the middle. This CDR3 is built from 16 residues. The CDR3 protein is CATSSVRGMSTDTQYF. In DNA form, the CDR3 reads TGTGCCACCAGCAGTGTCAGGGGCATGAGCACAGATACGCAGTATTTT.

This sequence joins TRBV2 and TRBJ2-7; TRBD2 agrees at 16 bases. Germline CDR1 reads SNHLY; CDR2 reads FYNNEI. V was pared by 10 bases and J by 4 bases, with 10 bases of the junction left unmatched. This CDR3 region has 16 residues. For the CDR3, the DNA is TGTGCCAAAGTGGGGACTAGCGGGGGGGCCGTTTACGAGCAGTACTTC. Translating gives CAKVGTSGGAVYEQYF.

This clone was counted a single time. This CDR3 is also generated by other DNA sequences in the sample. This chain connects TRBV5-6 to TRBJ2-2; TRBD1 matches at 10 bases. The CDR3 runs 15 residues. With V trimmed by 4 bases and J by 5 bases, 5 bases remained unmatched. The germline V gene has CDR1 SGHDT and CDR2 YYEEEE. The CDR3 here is CASSPGQGRTGELFF. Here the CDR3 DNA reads TGTGCCAGCAGCCCGGGACAGGGGAGGACCGGGGAGCTGTTTTTT.

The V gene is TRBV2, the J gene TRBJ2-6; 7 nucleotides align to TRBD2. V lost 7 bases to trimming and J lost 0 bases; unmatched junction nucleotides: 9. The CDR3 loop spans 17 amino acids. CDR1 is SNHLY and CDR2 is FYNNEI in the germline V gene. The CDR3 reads CASTRRGGISGANVLTF. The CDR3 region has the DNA TGTGCCAGCACCCGCCGCGGGGGAATCTCTGGGGCCAACGTCCTGACTTTC.

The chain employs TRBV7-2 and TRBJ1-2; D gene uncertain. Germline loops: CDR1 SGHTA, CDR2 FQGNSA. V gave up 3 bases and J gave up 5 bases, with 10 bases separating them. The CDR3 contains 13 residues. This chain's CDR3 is CASSFPGGYGYTF. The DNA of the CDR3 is TGTGCCAGCAGCTTTCCAGGTGGATATGGCTACACCTTC.

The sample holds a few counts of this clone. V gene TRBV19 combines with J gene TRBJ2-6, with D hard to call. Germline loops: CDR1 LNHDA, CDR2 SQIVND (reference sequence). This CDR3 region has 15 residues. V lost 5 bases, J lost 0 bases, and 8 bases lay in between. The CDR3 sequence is CASSSPRSGANVLTF. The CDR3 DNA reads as TGTGCCAGTAGTTCCCCCCGCTCTGGGGCCAACGTCCTGACTTTC.

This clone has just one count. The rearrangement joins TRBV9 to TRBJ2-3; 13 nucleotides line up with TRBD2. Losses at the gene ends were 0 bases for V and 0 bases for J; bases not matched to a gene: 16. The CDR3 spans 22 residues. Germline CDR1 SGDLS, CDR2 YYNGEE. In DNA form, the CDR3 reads TGTGCCAGCAGCGTAGCGGACCGAGGGGGACTAGCGGGGTTCGATAGCACAGATACGCAGTATTTT. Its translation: CASSVADRGGLAGFDSTDTQYF.

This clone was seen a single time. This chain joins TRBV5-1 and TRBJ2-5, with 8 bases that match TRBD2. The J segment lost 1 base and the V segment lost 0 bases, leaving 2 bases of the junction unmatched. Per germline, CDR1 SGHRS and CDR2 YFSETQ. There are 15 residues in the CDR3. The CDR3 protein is CASSLGLAFQETQYF. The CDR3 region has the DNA TGCGCCAGCAGCTTGGGACTAGCGTTCCAAGAGACCCAGTACTTC.

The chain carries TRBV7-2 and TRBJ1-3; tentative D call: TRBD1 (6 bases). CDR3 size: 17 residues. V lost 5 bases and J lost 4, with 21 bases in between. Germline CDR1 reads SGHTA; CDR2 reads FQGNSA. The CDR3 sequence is CASSPRGGGLRGNTIYF. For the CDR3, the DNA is TGTGCCAGCAGCCCCAGAGGGGGGGGGCTTAGAGGAAACACCATATATTTT.

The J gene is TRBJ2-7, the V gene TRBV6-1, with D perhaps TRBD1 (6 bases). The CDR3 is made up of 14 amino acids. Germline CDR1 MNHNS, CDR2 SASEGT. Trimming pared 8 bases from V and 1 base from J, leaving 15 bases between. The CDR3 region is CASVNLDRSYEQYF. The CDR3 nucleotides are TGTGCCAGCGTCAACCTGGACAGATCCTACGAGCAGTACTTC.

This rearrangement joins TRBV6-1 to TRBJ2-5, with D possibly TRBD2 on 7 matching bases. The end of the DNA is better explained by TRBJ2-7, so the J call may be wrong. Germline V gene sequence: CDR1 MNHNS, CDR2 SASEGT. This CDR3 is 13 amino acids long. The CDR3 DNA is TGTGCCGCGGGGGAACAGGGTGGGTACGAGCAGTACTTC. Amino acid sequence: CAAGEQGGYEQYF.

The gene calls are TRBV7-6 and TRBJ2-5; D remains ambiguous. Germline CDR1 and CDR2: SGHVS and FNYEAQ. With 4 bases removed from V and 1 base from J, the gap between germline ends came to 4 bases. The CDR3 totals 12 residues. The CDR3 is CASSSLQETQYF. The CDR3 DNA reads TGTGCCAGCAGCTCCCTCCAAGAGACCCAGTACTTC. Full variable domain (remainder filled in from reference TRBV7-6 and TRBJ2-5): GAGVSQSPRYKVTKRGQDVALRCDPISGHVSLYWYRQALGQGPEFLTYFNYEAQQDKSGLPNDRFSAERPEGSISTLTIQRTEQRDSAMYRCASSSLQETQYFGPGTRLLVL.

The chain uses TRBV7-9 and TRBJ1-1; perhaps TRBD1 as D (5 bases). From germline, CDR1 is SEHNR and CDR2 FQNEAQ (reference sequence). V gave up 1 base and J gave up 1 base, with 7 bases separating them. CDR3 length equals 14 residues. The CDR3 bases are TGTGCCAGCAGCTTAGTAACAGGGAACACTGAAGCTTTCTTT. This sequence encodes CASSLVTGNTEAFF.

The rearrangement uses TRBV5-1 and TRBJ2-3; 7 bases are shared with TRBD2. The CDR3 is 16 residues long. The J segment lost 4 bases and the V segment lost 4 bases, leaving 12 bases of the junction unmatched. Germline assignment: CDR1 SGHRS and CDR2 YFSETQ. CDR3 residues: CASSPGGKGYPDTQYF. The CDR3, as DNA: TGCGCCAGCAGCCCCGGGGGGAAAGGGTACCCAGATACGCAGTATTTT. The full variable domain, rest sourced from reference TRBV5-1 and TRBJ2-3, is KAGVTQTPRYLIKTRGQQVTLSCSPISGHRSVSWYQQTPGQGLQFLFEYFSETQRNKGNFPGRFSGRQFSNSRSEMNVSTLELGDSALYLCASSPGGKGYPDTQYFGPGTRLTVL.

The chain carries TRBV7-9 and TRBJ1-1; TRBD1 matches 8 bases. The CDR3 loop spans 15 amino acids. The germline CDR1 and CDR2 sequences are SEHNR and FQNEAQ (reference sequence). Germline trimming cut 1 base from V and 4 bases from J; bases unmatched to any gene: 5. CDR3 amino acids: CASSLEGTGRTEAFF. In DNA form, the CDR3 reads TGTGCCAGCAGCTTAGAAGGGACAGGACGCACTGAAGCTTTCTTT.

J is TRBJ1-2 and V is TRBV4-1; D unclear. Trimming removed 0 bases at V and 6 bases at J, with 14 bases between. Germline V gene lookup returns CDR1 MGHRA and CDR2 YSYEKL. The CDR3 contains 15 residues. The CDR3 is CASSQEPVAQDGYTF. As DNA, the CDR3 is TGCGCCAGCAGCCAAGAGCCGGTCGCCCAGGATGGCTACACCTTC.

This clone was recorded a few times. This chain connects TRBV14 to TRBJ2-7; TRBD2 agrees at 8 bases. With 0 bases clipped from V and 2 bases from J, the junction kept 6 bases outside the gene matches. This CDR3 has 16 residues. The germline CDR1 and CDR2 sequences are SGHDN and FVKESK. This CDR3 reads CASSQERALAAYEQYF. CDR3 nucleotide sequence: TGTGCCAGCAGCCAAGAGAGAGCACTAGCGGCCTACGAGCAGTACTTC.

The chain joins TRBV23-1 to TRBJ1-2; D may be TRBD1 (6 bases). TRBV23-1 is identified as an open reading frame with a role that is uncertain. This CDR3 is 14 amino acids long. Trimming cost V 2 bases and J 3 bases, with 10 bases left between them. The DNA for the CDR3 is TGCGCCAGCAGTCAACGCAGGGGTGACTATGGCTACACCTTC. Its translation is CASSQRRGDYGYTF.

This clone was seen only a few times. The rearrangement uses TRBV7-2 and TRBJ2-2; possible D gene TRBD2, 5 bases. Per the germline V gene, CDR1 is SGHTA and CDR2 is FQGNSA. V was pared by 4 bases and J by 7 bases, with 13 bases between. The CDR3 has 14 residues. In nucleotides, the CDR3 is TGTGCCAGCAGCTCGGACTGGTACGACGGGGAGCTGTTTTTT. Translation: CASSSDWYDGELFF.

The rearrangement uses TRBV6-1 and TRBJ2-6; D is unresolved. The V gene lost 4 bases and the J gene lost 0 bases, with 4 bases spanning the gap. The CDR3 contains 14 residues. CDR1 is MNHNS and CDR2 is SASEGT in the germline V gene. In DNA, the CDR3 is TGTGCCAGCAGTGTCCGCTCTGGGGCCAACGTCCTGACTTTC. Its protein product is CASSVRSGANVLTF.

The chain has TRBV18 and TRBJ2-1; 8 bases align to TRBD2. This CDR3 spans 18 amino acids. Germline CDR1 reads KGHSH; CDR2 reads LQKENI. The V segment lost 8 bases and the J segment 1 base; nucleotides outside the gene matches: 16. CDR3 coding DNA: TGTGCCAGCCTCCACCGAGCGGGAGTATCTGATTCCTACAATGAGCAGTTCTTC. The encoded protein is CASLHRAGVSDSYNEQFF.

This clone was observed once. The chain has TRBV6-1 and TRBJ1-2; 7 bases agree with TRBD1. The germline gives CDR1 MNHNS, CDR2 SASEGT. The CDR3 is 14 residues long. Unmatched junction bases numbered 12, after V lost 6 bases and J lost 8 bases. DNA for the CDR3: TGTGCCAGCAGCTACCCCGGACAGGCTGGGGGCTACACCTTC. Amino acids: CASSYPGQAGGYTF.